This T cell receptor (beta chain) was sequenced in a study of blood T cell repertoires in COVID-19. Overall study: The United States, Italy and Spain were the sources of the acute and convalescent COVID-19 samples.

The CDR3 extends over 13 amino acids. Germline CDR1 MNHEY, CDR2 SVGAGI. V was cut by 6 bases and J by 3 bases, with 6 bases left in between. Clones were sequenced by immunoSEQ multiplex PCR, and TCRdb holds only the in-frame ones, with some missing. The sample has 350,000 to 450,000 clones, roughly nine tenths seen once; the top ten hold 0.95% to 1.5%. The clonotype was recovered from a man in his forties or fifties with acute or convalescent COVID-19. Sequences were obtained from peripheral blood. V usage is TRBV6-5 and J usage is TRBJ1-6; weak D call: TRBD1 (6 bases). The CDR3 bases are TGTGCCAGCAGGGACAGCTATAATTCACCCCTCCACTTT. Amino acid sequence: CASRDSYNSPLHF.